The 24 T cell receptor beta chains below were found in one sample sequenced in a study of CD8 T cells in Susac syndrome. Random hexamers were used to reverse transcribe the RNA input (roughly 0.5 to 1 ug). TCRdb fed the immunoSEQ multiplex PCR reads into MiXCR, producing one record per CDR3 protein. The sample carries 160,000 or so distinct CDR3 sequences, roughly 95% recorded once. The sample was CD4+ T cells from PBMCs. These receptors were taken from a human donor in good health.

The genes are TRBV12-3 or TRBV12-4 and TRBJ1-1; D possibly corresponds to TRBD1 (5 bases). The V gene lost 6 bases and the J gene lost 6 bases, with 17 bases spanning the gap. CDR3 length: 14 residues. The CDR3 loop reads CASSPWERGPEAFF. The CDR3 DNA reads TGTGCCAGCAGCCCCTGGGAGAGGGGACCTGAAGCTTTCTTT.

V usage is TRBV5-1 and J usage is TRBJ2-2; 7 bases are a match to TRBD1. The V gene's germline CDR1 is SGHRS and CDR2 YFSETQ. V was clipped by 4 bases and J by 4 bases; unmatched bases: 10. CDR3 length: 16 amino acids. This CDR3 is CASSPSGTARTGELFF. The CDR3, as DNA: TGCGCCAGCAGCCCATCCGGGACAGCCCGCACCGGGGAGCTGTTTTTT.

This clonotype is a singleton in its sample. CDR3: CSARGGANYGYTF. The CDR3 region has the DNA TGCAGTGCTAGAGGAGGGGCGAACTATGGCTACACCTTC. V is TRBV20-1 and J is TRBJ1-2, with D possibly matching TRBD1 (5 bases). Germline V lookup: CDR1 DFQATT, CDR2 SNEGSKA (reference sequence). The CDR3 has 13 residues. Trimming took 1 base from V and 2 from J, leaving 8 bases between them.

V usage is TRBV20-1 and J usage is TRBJ2-3, with TRBD2 matching 12 bases. There are 17 residues in the CDR3. Per the germline V gene, CDR1 is DFQATT and CDR2 is SNEGSKA (reference sequence). Germline trimming cut 3 bases from V and 1 base from J; bases unmatched to any gene: 8. In nucleotides, the CDR3 is TGCAGTGCTAGCAACGACCGGACTAGCGGGGGCACAGATACGCAGTATTTT. Protein: CSASNDRTSGGTDTQYF.

V gene TRBV19 combines with J gene TRBJ2-6; D remains unclear. Germline V gene lookup returns CDR1 LNHDA and CDR2 SQIVND (reference sequence). This CDR3 is built from 16 residues. V lost 3 bases and J 0 bases, leaving 9 bases between the germline ends. The CDR3 DNA follows: TGTGCCAGTAGTATGAGACCTAACTCTGGGGCCAACGTCCTGACTTTC. Protein sequence: CASSMRPNSGANVLTF.

The V and J genes are TRBV29-1 and TRBJ2-5; 10 nucleotides line up with TRBD1. From germline, CDR1 is SQVTM and CDR2 ANQGSEA. The V and J ends lost 7 bases and 5 bases, in that order; junction bases with no gene match: 7. The CDR3 totals 13 residues. CDR3 sequence reads: CSGRQGAGETQYF. CDR3 bases: TGCAGCGGACGACAGGGGGCGGGCGAGACCCAGTACTTC.

The genes are TRBV12-3 or TRBV12-4 and TRBJ2-2, with D unresolved. The CDR3 totals 12 residues. Deletions cut 6 bases from V and 4 bases from J, with 6 bases between. As DNA, the CDR3 is TGTGCCAGCAGCGAGACCACCGGGGAGCTGTTTTTT. It specifies CASSETTGELFF.

This chain uses TRBV5-1 with TRBJ1-1; D might be TRBD1 (5 bases). The germline gives CDR1 SGHRS, CDR2 YFSETQ. The V gene lost 2 bases and the J gene lost 6 bases, with 17 bases spanning the gap. The CDR3 contains 15 residues. The CDR3 DNA reads TGCGCCAGCAGCTTAGATGGACCTCGAGGGGCTGAAGCTTTCTTT. The encoded protein is CASSLDGPRGAEAFF.

The chain employs TRBV7-3 and TRBJ2-7; D tentatively fits TRBD1 or TRBD2 (6 bases each). V lost 1 base and J lost 7, with 17 bases in between. CDR1 and CDR2 (germline): SGHTA, FQGTGA. The CDR3 contains 15 residues. The CDR3 loop reads CASSLSSSLGGEQYF. The CDR3 nucleotides read TGTGCCAGCAGCTTAAGCTCCTCGCTAGGGGGGGAGCAGTACTTC.

The CDR3, as DNA: TGCGCCAGCTCGTTTATGGGAAATGAAGCTTTCTTT. Translating it yields CASSFMGNEAFF. This rearrangement joins TRBV5-1 to TRBJ1-1; unclear D gene. This CDR3 spans 12 amino acids. V lost 7 bases and J 7 bases, leaving 14 bases between the germline ends. Germline V lookup: CDR1 SGHRS, CDR2 YFSETQ.

DNA for the CDR3: TGCGCCAGCAGCCAGCGGGACAGGAACTCCTACGAGCAGTACTTC. Residues: CASSQRDRNSYEQYF. The chain is built from TRBV4-1 and TRBJ2-7, with 8 bases fitting TRBD1. The CDR3 consists of 15 residues. In germline, CDR1 is MGHRA, CDR2 YSYEKL. The junction had 4 bases not matched to a gene; V was cut back by 3 bases and J by 0 bases.

This rearrangement joins TRBV7-9 to TRBJ2-3; D is perhaps TRBD2 (5 bases). CDR1 and CDR2 from the germline V gene are SEHNR and FQNEAQ (reference sequence). Deletions cut 0 bases from V and 4 bases from J, with 11 bases between. This CDR3 has 15 residues. For the CDR3, the DNA is TGTGCCAGCAGCTTAGCAGCGGTGGGCGCAGATACGCAGTATTTT. Amino acid sequence: CASSLAAVGADTQYF.

The CDR3 DNA is TGCGCCAGCAGCCCAATCACCGGGACAGGGGGCACAGATACGCAGTATTTT. Protein product: CASSPITGTGGTDTQYF. This chain joins TRBV4-1 and TRBJ2-3, with TRBD1 identical over 10 bases. The ends lost 4 bases at V and 1 base at J; junction bases unmatched: 8. Germline V gene sequence: CDR1 MGHRA, CDR2 YSYEKL. The CDR3 extends over 17 amino acids.

The V and J genes are TRBV20-1 and TRBJ1-5; D not resolved. Germline V gives CDR1 DFQATT, CDR2 SNEGSKA (reference sequence). This CDR3 has 13 amino acids. Between the trimmed V and J ends, which lost 7 bases and 0 bases, there was a span of 10 bases. CDR3 sequence (DNA): TGCAGTGTTGGGGTGGATAGCAATCAGCCCCAGCATTTT. Translated, it gives CSVGVDSNQPQHF.

The V gene is TRBV11-2, the J gene TRBJ2-2, with unresolved D. Deletions cut 5 bases from V and 2 bases from J, with 9 bases between. The germline CDR1 and CDR2 sequences are SGHAT and FQNNGV. The CDR3 has 14 residues. The CDR3, as DNA: TGTGCCAGCAGCGAACGTCCCAACACCGGGGAGCTGTTTTTT. As protein: CASSERPNTGELFF.

The chain uses TRBV29-1 and TRBJ2-5; possibly TRBD1 or TRBD2 for D (5 bases each). Germline CDR1 and CDR2: SQVTM and ANQGSEA. V was cut by 7 bases and J by 9 bases, with 15 bases left in between. This CDR3 contains 11 residues. CDR3 bases: TGCAGCGGGGGGACGGTGGCGGCCCAGTACTTC. Protein sequence: CSGGTVAAQYF.

The chain recombines TRBV12-3 or TRBV12-4 with TRBJ1-6; D not resolved. This CDR3 has 15 residues. Between the trimmed V and J ends, which lost 3 bases and 5 bases, there was a span of 11 bases. CDR3 protein: CASSLANRDNSPLHF. In nucleotides, the CDR3 is TGTGCCAGCAGTTTGGCCAATCGGGATAATTCACCCCTCCACTTT.

The chain has TRBV12-3 or TRBV12-4 and TRBJ2-7, with D possibly called TRBD1 or TRBD2 (5 bases each). The CDR3 loop spans 16 amino acids. Trimming cost V 0 bases and J 3 bases, with 15 bases left between them. The CDR3 bases are TGTGCCAGCAGTTTAGCGCTCCGGGGTCAGGGCTACGAGCAGTACTTC. It codes for CASSLALRGQGYEQYF.

J is TRBJ2-3 and V is TRBV10-3; maybe TRBD2 (7 bases). The germline V and J ends were trimmed by 8 bases and 0 bases, with 15 bases remaining between them. This CDR3 has 15 residues. Germline loops: CDR1 ENHRY, CDR2 SYGVKD. CDR3 DNA: TGTGCCATCCTACGGGGGGCCCAAAGCACAGATACGCAGTATTTT. Its protein is CAILRGAQSTDTQYF.

This clonotype was found a few times. V is TRBV12-3 or TRBV12-4 and J is TRBJ2-7; D not resolved. V shed 3 bases and J shed 1 base, with 7 bases lying between them. This CDR3 is 13 amino acids long. Written as DNA, the CDR3 is TGTGCCAGCAGTTTTCGTGGATCCTACGAGCAGTACTTC. Translating gives CASSFRGSYEQYF.

The chain links TRBV27 to TRBJ1-6, with D maybe TRBD1 (6 bases). Germline CDR1 reads MNHEY; CDR2 reads SMNVEV (reference sequence). CDR3 size: 15 residues. V was shortened by 8 bases and J by 9 bases, with 20 bases between the two germline ends. The CDR3 reads CASAPLGGLGSPLHF. CDR3 in DNA: TGTGCCAGCGCCCCGCTAGGGGGTTTGGGTTCACCCCTCCACTTT.

The V and J genes are TRBV3-1 and TRBJ2-3, with D maybe TRBD1 (6 bases). Germline V gives CDR1 LGHDT, CDR2 YNNKEL (reference sequence). The CDR3 is 16 residues long. Trimming pared 4 bases from V and 8 bases from J, leaving 22 bases between. In nucleotides, the CDR3 is TGTGCCAGCAGCCCTCCCCTGACAGGCTGGGGTGTTACGCAGTATTTT. It codes for CASSPPLTGWGVTQYF.

The chain combines TRBV7-2 with TRBJ1-5, with a possible D match to TRBD1 (6 bases). The CDR3 totals 15 residues. Trimming removed 4 bases from V and 0 bases from J, with 10 bases in between. Looked up from germline, CDR1 is SGHTA and CDR2 is FQGNSA. The CDR3 DNA is TGTGCCAGCAGCTCTGGACAGTATAGCAATCAGCCCCAGCATTTT. Amino acids: CASSSGQYSNQPQHF.

This clonotype has just one count. This chain uses TRBV5-1 with TRBJ2-7; D not resolved. The V gene lost 0 bases and the J gene lost 4 bases, with 11 bases spanning the gap. The CDR3 totals 14 residues. The germline V gene has CDR1 SGHRS and CDR2 YFSETQ. As DNA, the CDR3 is TGCGCCAGCAGCTTGGACGGGCCCGGGTACGAGCAGTACTTC. Protein: CASSLDGPGYEQYF.